This T cell receptor beta chain stems from a study of cytomegalovirus exposure and HLA in healthy donors. Study-wide points: Indistinguishability led to the exclusion of some V segments, TRBV6-2 and TRBV6-3 included.

Germline loops: CDR1 SQVTM, CDR2 ANQGSEA. The CDR3 is 12 amino acids. Unmatched junction bases numbered 6, after V lost 6 bases and J lost 9 bases. The PCR made use of 60 Vbeta and 13 Jbeta primers. The method was immunoSEQ multiplex PCR; TCRdb's version includes in-frame clones alone and lacks a portion of them. The data show about 140,000 clones, over 60% seen once. Comment on this clone: Its target is not known.

This TCR was recovered from a male donor in good health and CMV-seropositive. The genes are TRBV29-1 and TRBJ2-1, with 9 bases fitting TRBD1. Input material: PBMCs. In DNA, the CDR3 is TGCAGCGTCGGGACAGGGACAAGTGAGCAGTTCTTC. Its protein is CSVGTGTSEQFF.